This TCR beta chain was recorded in a study of blood T cell repertoires in COVID-19. Whole-study context: The United States, Italy and Spain provided the acute and convalescent COVID-19 samples. T cells, B-cell-depleted T cells, or PBMCs supplied cDNA or gDNA.

Authors' processing steps: Estimation of nucleated cell counts was performed using reference gene primer amplification. Assay used: immunoSEQ multiplex PCR; TCRdb lists only in-frame clones, some missing. That table supplies the V and J calls and clone size; D and trimming were determined from the DNA. The repertoire includes roughly 200,000 clones, about 85% of them detected once, and roughly 2.9% sits in the top ten. CDR3 length: 11 amino acids. V was clipped by 3 bases and J by 7 bases, with 6 bases between them. Germline V gene lookup returns CDR1 ENHRY and CDR2 SYGVKD. Sequencing was done on a sample of peripheral blood. The gene calls are TRBV10-3 and TRBJ1-1; D is unresolved. The receptor's source is a woman aged 25 to 39 with active or convalescent COVID-19. The CDR3 DNA is TGTGCCATCAGTGACGGACTTGAAGCTTTCTTT. Translation gives CAISDGLEAFF.